The rows below give T cell receptor beta chains drawn from one sample of a study of blood T cell repertoires in COVID-19. This table comes from immunoSEQ multiplex PCR, and its TCRdb copy is limited to in-frame clones, with some not included. The sample records 350,000 to 450,000 clones, nearly 90% being singletons. Source material: PBMCs or T cells enriched from blood (not recorded which). Receptor source: a woman younger than 30 who had been exposed to COVID-19. The CDR3 runs from the conserved cysteine through the conserved F or W. A D gene is named only where the DNA matches it firmly. The listing skips clone size in some rows; elsewhere it reads once, few, many or a size class.

d_call	j_call	clone_size	v_call	cdr3_nt	cdr3_aa
NA	TRBJ1-1	NA	TRBV7-3	TGTGCCAGCAGTATAACGGGAGGTACTGAAGCTTTCTTT	CASSITGGTEAFF
NA	TRBJ2-7	NA	TRBV10-1	TGCGCCAGCAGCCTTACTCTGAACGAGCAGTACTTC	CASSLTLNEQYF
TRBD2	TRBJ2-7	once	TRBV28	TGTGCCAGCAGTTTAGGTCGGACTAGCGGGGCCTACGAGCAGTACTTC	CASSLGRTSGAYEQYF
TRBD1	TRBJ1-2	NA	TRBV2	TGTGCCAGCAGACTGACAGGGGGCGACTATGGCTACACCTTC	CASRLTGGDYGYTF
NA	TRBJ1-2	NA	TRBV23-1	TGCGCCAGTCCCCGAAGAGGGGAGGGGAATGGCTACACCTTC	CASPRRGEGNGYTF
NA	TRBJ1-5	NA	TRBV6-5	TGTGCCAGCAGTTACTCGGGCCTCAATCAGCCCCAGCATTTT	CASSYSGLNQPQHF
NA	TRBJ1-4	NA	TRBV3-1/TRBV3-2	TGTGCCAGCAGCCAAGAGGGACCGGGGGCAACTAATGAAAAACTGTTTTTT	CASSQEGPGATNEKLFF
NA	TRBJ1-6	NA	TRBV3-1/TRBV3-2	TGTGCCAGCAGCCAAGGGAGTCAGGGGTATTCACCCCTCCACTTT	CASSQGSQGYSPLHF
NA	TRBJ2-7	NA	TRBV3-1/TRBV3-2	TGTGCCAGCAGCCAGAATCCTCTGAGCTCCTACGAGCAGTACTTC	CASSQNPLSSYEQYF
TRBD1	TRBJ2-5	NA	TRBV4-2	TGTGCCAGCAGCCAAGCTAGAGGACAGGGCCAAGAGACCCAGTACTTC	CASSQARGQGQETQYF
TRBD1	TRBJ2-2	NA	TRBV5-1	TGCGCCAGCAGCCCGAGGCGGGACAGGGAACATGGCGGGGAGCTGTTTTTT	CASSPRRDREHGGELFF
TRBD1	TRBJ2-1	NA	TRBV27	TGTGCCAGCAGTGCAGACAGGGTTCACAATGAGCAGTTCTTC	CASSADRVHNEQFF
NA	TRBJ1-1	NA	TRBV7-2	TGTGCCAGCAGCGCCGGGGGGGGGATCGGGAACACTGAAGCTTTCTTT	CASSAGGGIGNTEAFF
TRBD2	TRBJ2-7	NA	TRBV10-3	TGTGCCATCAGTGAGCAGAGCGGGGGGGCTGGCGAGCAGTACTTC	CAISEQSGGAGEQYF
TRBD2	TRBJ2-7	NA	TRBV11-2	TGTGCCAGCAGCTTAGGTGTAGCGGGAGAAGGCTACGAGCAGTACTTC	CASSLGVAGEGYEQYF
TRBD1	TRBJ2-7	NA	TRBV2	TGTGCCAGCAGTACGGGTGGGACAGGGAGATACGAGCAGTACTTC	CASSTGGTGRYEQYF
NA	TRBJ1-5	NA	TRBV5-8	TGTGCCAGCAGCTTGGGCCAGGGCATAATGAGCAATCAGCCCCAGCATTTT	CASSLGQGIMSNQPQHF
NA	TRBJ1-1	once	TRBV7-9	TGTGCCAGCAGCCCCCTTGGGGCCATGAACACTGAAGCTTTCTTT	CASSPLGAMNTEAFF
TRBD2	TRBJ2-7	NA	TRBV5-1	TGCGCCAGCAGCCCCGGGACTAGCAGTTCCTACGAGCAGTACTTC	CASSPGTSSSYEQYF
TRBD2	TRBJ2-1	NA	TRBV6-6	TGTGCCATCCGCGGGGGGGTCTACAATGAGCAGTTCTTC	CAIRGGVYNEQFF
TRBD1	TRBJ1-1	once	TRBV28	TGTGCCAGCAGTTTTACAGGGGGCAGAAGGACTGAAGCTTTCTTT	CASSFTGGRRTEAFF
TRBD2	TRBJ2-1	NA	TRBV19	TGTGCCAGTAGTTCCCTAGGTGGGACTAGTTTGGCTAATGAGCAGTTCTTC	CASSSLGGTSLANEQFF
TRBD2	TRBJ2-5	NA	TRBV5-6	TGTGCCAGCAGCTTCGGGCTAGCGGGGGGTGAGACCCAGTACTTC	CASSFGLAGGETQYF
TRBD1	TRBJ1-6	NA	TRBV7-2	TGTGCCAGCAGCTCCCGACAGGGGAGATCACCCCTCCACTTT	CASSSRQGRSPLHF
NA	TRBJ1-2	once	TRBV30	TGTGCCTGGGGGACGGGGGTAAACTATGGCTACACCTTC	CAWGTGVNYGYTF
TRBD2	TRBJ2-3	NA	TRBV6-5	TGTGCCAGCAGTTACGAGAGCGGGACGACCACAGATACGCAGTATTTT	CASSYESGTTTDTQYF
NA	TRBJ1-5	NA	TRBV2	TGTGCCAGCGCAGGGGTTTATAGCAATCAGCCCCAGCATTTT	CASAGVYSNQPQHF
NA	TRBJ2-2	NA	TRBV23-1	TGCGCCAGCCCCGCGGGCAATACGGGGGCCGGGGAGCTGTTTTTT	CASPAGNTGAGELFF
NA	TRBJ2-7	NA	TRBV10-2	TGCGCCAGCAGTGAGTGGGGGGACGAGCAGTACTTC	CASSEWGDEQYF
TRBD1	TRBJ1-6	NA	TRBV27	TGTGCCAGCAGTGGGAGTACAGGGGGGGGATCACCCCTCCACTTT	CASSGSTGGGSPLHF
NA	TRBJ1-4	once	TRBV4-1	TGCGCCAGCAGCCAAGGGCAGGGATGGGGTAATGAAAAACTGTTTTTT	CASSQGQGWGNEKLFF
NA	TRBJ1-2	NA	TRBV15	TGTGCCACCAGCACCAGTGGGGGGGCGTATGGCTACACCTTC	CATSTSGGAYGYTF
TRBD2	TRBJ2-5	NA	TRBV23-1	TGCGCCAGATGCCCGACTAGCGGGGGGCGGCAAGAGACCCAGTACTTC	CARCPTSGGRQETQYF
TRBD1	TRBJ1-3	NA	TRBV28	TGTGCCAGCACTTCTGGAGGGGGCACTTTCGGAAACACCATATATTTT	CASTSGGGTFGNTIYF
TRBD2	TRBJ2-7	NA	TRBV5-4	TGTGCCAGCAGCAAGGGACTAGCGGACAACTACGAGCAGTACTTC	CASSKGLADNYEQYF
TRBD2	TRBJ2-3	NA	TRBV6-2/TRBV6-3	TGTGCCAGCAGTCCGGGGGGGCCAGCAGATACGCAGTATTTT	CASSPGGPADTQYF
TRBD1	TRBJ2-7	NA	TRBV27	TGTGCCAGCAGTTTGGGACAGCTATACGAGCAGTACTTC	CASSLGQLYEQYF
NA	TRBJ2-6	NA	TRBV7-8	TGTGCCAGCAGACAGGGCTCTGGGGCCAACGTCCTGACTTTC	CASRQGSGANVLTF
TRBD2	TRBJ2-1	NA	TRBV10-1	TGCGCCAGCAGTGATGGGCTAGCGGGACCAAGTGAGCAGTTCTTC	CASSDGLAGPSEQFF
TRBD2	TRBJ2-7	once	TRBV7-2	TGTGCCAGCAGCTTAGACGGCGGGGGGCTAAACGAGCAGTACTTC	CASSLDGGGLNEQYF
NA	TRBJ1-4	NA	TRBV15	TGTGCCACCAGCAGAGTGGAGCAATCGCGGGAAAAACTGTTTTTT	CATSRVEQSREKLFF